This TCR beta chain originates from a study of follicular helper T cells after annual influenza vaccination. Study results and limitations: For non-cTfh compartments, undersampling could not be ruled out. Day 7 ICOS+CD38+ clones later appeared mostly in ICOS-CD38- cTfh.

TCRB was sequenced at Survey level resolution. Using immunoSEQ multiplex PCR, the repertoire was profiled, and TCRdb retains in-frame clones only, with some absent. The sample records some 6,200 clones, approximately 80% being singletons. Comments on this clone: No antigen is known for it.

Time point described: 2015-2016 season, 7 days after influenza vaccination. Blood volume per time point ranged from about 35 to 110 mL. The sequenced sample was CXCR5- memory CD4+ T cells sorted from blood, obtained 7 days after influenza vaccination. This sequence originates from an adult who received the influenza vaccine.

CDR3 loop: CASSFPGQLPQYF. The CDR3 coding sequence is TGTGCCAGCAGCTTTCCGGGACAGCTACCCCAGTACTTC. This rearrangement joins TRBV7-2 to TRBJ2-7, with TRBD1 matching over 7 bases. CDR3 length: 13 amino acids. Germline CDR1 and CDR2: SGHTA and FQGNSA. V was clipped by 3 bases and J by 10 bases; unmatched bases: 9.